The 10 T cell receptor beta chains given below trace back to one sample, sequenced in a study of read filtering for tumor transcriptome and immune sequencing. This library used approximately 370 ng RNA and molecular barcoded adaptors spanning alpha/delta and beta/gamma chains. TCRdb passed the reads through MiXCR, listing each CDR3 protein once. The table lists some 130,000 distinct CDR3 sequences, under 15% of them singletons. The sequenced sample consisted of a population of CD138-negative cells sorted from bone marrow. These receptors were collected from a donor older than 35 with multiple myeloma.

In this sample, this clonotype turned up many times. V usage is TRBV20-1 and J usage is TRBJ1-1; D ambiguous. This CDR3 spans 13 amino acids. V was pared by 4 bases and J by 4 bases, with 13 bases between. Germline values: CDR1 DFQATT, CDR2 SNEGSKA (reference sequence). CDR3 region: CSAIAATATEAFF. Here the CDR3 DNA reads TGCAGTGCTATTGCAGCAACGGCCACTGAAGCTTTCTTT.

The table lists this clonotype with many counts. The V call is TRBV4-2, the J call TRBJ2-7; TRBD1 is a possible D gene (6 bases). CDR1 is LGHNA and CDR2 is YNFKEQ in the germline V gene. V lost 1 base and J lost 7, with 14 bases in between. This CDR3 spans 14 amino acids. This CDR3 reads CASSQGEQGWEQYF. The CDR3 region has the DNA TGTGCCAGCAGCCAAGGGGAACAGGGCTGGGAGCAGTACTTC.

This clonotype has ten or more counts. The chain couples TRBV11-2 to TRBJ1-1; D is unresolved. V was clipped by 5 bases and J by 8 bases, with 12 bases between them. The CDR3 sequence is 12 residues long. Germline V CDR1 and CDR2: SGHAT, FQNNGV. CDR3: CASSPLMREAFF. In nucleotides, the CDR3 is TGTGCCAGCAGCCCATTAATGAGGGAAGCTTTCTTT.

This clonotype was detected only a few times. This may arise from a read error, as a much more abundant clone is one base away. The CDR3 DNA is TGCGCCAGCAGCCAAGAGGCGGGCGGAAGCCGCTCCCACGAGCAGTACTTC. Amino acids: CASSQEAGGSRSHEQYF. The V and J genes are TRBV4-1 and TRBJ2-7, with a tentative D call TRBD2 (5 bases). Per the germline V gene, CDR1 is MGHRA and CDR2 is YSYEKL. This CDR3 spans 17 amino acids.

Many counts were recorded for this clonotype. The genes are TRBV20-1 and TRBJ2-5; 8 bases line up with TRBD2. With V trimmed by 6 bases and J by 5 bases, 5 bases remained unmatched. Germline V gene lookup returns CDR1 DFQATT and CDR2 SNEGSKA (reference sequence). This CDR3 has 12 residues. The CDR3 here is CSAPRGGETQYF. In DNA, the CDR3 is TGCAGTGCCCCCCGCGGGGGGGAGACCCAGTACTTC.

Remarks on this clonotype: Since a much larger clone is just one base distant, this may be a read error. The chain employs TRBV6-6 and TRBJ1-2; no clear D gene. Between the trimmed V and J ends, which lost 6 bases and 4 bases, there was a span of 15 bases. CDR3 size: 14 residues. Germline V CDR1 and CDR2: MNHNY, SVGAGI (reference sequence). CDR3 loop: CASRDEKRPYGYTF. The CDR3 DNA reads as TGTGCCAGCAGAGACGAAAAAAGACCCTATGGCTACACCTTC.

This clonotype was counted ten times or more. This CDR3 reads CASSTAGTGYGVQYF. In DNA form, the CDR3 reads TGTGCCAGCAGTACAGCCGGGACAGGGTACGGGGTGCAGTACTTC. The chain couples TRBV6-6 to TRBJ2-7, with TRBD1 matching over 9 bases. Per the germline V gene, CDR1 is MNHNY and CDR2 is SVGAGI (reference sequence). V shed 5 bases, J shed 9 bases, and the junction held 14 bases outside the gene matches. There are 15 residues in the CDR3.

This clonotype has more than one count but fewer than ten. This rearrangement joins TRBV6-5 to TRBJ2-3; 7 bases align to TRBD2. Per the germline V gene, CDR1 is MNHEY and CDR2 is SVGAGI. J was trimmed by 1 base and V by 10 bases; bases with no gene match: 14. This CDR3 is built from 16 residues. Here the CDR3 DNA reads TGTGCCACCGCGCTCGGGCCTAGCGGACGCACAGATACGCAGTATTTT. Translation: CATALGPSGRTDTQYF.

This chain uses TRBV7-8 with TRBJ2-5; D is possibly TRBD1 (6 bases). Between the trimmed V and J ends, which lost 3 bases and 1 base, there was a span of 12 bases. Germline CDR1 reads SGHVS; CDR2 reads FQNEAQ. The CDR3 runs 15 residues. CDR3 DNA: TGTGCCAGCAGCTTTGTGGACAGCGCCCAAGAGACCCAGTACTTC. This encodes CASSFVDSAQETQYF.

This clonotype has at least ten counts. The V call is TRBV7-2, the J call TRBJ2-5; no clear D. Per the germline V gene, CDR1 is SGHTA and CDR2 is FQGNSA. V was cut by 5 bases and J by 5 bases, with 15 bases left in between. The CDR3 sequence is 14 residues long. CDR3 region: CASSRNKGRETQYF. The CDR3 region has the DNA TGTGCCAGCAGCCGAAACAAGGGAAGGGAGACCCAGTACTTC.